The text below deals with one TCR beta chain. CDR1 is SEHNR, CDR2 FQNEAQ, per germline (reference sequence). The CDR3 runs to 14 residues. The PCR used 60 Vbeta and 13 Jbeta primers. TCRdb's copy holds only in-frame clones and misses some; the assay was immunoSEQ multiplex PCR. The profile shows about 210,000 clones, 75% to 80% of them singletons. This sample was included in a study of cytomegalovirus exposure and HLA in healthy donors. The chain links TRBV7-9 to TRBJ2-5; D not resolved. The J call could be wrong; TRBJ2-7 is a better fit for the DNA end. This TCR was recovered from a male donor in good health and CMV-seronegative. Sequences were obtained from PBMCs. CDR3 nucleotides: TGTGCCAGCAGCCCCACCCCGCAAGATTACGAGCAGTACTTC. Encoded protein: CASSPTPQDYEQYF.